These 4 T cell receptor beta chains came from one sample sequenced in a study of cytomegalovirus exposure and HLA in healthy donors. Researchers ran the PCR with 60 Vbeta and 13 Jbeta primers. Assay used: immunoSEQ multiplex PCR; TCRdb lists only in-frame clones, some missing. This sample has fewer than 140,000 clones, with about four fifths found just once. Material for sequencing was PBMCs. These receptors were collected from a woman aged 45-65 years in good health and CMV-seropositive.

Ten or more counts support this clone. The rearrangement links TRBV7-9 to TRBJ1-6, with unresolved D. Germline CDR1 and CDR2: SEHNR and FQNEAQ (reference sequence). The CDR3 runs 16 residues. Between the trimmed V and J ends, which lost 1 base and 7 bases, there was a span of 14 bases. The CDR3 sequence: CASSLELAGLNSPLHF. The CDR3 DNA is TGTGCCAGCAGCTTAGAGCTAGCAGGCCTAAATTCACCCCTCCACTTT.

The gene calls are TRBV7-3 and TRBJ2-3; 13 nucleotides align to TRBD2. The J segment lost 6 bases and the V segment lost 6 bases, leaving 18 bases of the junction unmatched. This CDR3 is 19 amino acids long. Germline V CDR1 and CDR2: SGHTA, FQGTGA. CDR3 coding DNA: TGTGCCAGCAGTTCATTGACTAGCGGGGGGCCCCTGAGGAGGGATACGCAGTATTTT. Amino acids: CASSSLTSGGPLRRDTQYF.

The V and J genes are TRBV5-1 and TRBJ2-3; the match to TRBD1 covers 9 bases. J lost 4 bases, V lost 5 bases, and 5 bases had no gene match. The germline V gene encodes CDR1 SGHRS and CDR2 YFSETQ. The CDR3 runs 14 residues. CDR3 in DNA: TGCGCCAGCAGAGAACAGGGGGCTTCAGATACGCAGTATTTT. Amino acids: CASREQGASDTQYF.

This rearrangement joins TRBV28 to TRBJ2-1; the D gene is possibly TRBD2 (6 bases). This CDR3 comprises 15 residues. Per the germline V gene, CDR1 is MDHEN and CDR2 is SYDVKM. Trimming stripped 3 bases from V and 3 bases from J, with 12 bases between. As DNA, the CDR3 is TGTGCCAGCAGTTTGGGGGGTCAGGGCTACAATGAGCAGTTCTTC. Its translation is CASSLGGQGYNEQFF.